The clone carrying this T cell receptor beta chain was counted only a few times. Its antigen is unknown. The sample comes from a study of CD8+ T cells in alopecia areata. Study-level information: Tofacitinib dosing lasted 6 to 18 months, which was then followed by 6 months off drug. Findings and limits, study-wide: It was lesional scalp, especially alopecia totalis/universalis, that showed higher clonality than normal scalp. Resident alphabeta T-cell populations of normal skin are likewise subject to sequencing in scalp samples.

In each case, RNA was isolated and then reverse transcribed into cDNA as the sequencing template. This table comes from immunoSEQ multiplex PCR, and its TCRdb copy is limited to in-frame clones, with some not included. The sample has under 250,000 clones, approximately 61% seen once; the top ten hold over 0.4%. CDR1 MGHRA and CDR2 YSYEKL come from the germline V gene. The CDR3 contains 14 residues. V was trimmed by 1 base and J by 8 bases, leaving 14 bases between them. Peripheral blood samples and lesional scalp punch biopsies were obtained from alopecia areata patients. The sequenced sample was CD4+ T cells sorted from blood, obtained at week 0. This receptor was obtained from a human donor with alopecia areata. V gene TRBV4-1 combines with J gene TRBJ1-2; no clear D. The CDR3 sequence is CASSQVRVSPGYTF. In DNA, the CDR3 is TGCGCCAGCAGCCAAGTAAGGGTCTCCCCAGGCTACACCTTC.